This entry lists 9 T cell receptor beta chains sequenced from one sample in a study of Graves' ophthalmopathy and Graves' hyperthyroidism. The sequenced template was RNA, covering the TCR beta CDR3 region. RT-PCR in the first round used HTBI primers; a second-round multiplex PCR followed. TCRdb called the multiplex PCR reads again in MiXCR, with one record for every CDR3 protein. The sample yields under 800,000 distinct CDR3 sequences, over 20% seen once. The specimen sequenced was peripheral blood. Source of these receptors: a woman aged 18-35 years with stable Graves' hyperthyroidism. Some clones in this sample may be carry-over from other donors' samples.

V is TRBV6-1 and J is TRBJ2-7; the match to TRBD2 covers 12 bases. Germline CDR1 MNHNS, CDR2 SASEGT. The CDR3 runs to 15 residues. The V segment lost 6 bases and the J segment 3 bases; nucleotides outside the gene matches: 6. The chain's CDR3 is CASRPLAGGYYEQYF. In DNA, the CDR3 is TGTGCCAGCAGACCCCTAGCGGGGGGGTACTACGAGCAGTACTTC.

The V and J genes are TRBV12-3 or TRBV12-4 and TRBJ2-7; weak D call: TRBD1 (5 bases). The germline V and J ends were trimmed by 7 bases and 6 bases, with 19 bases remaining between them. This CDR3 comprises 14 residues. The CDR3, as DNA: TGTGCCAGCACCAAGCGAAAGGGGCTCCTCGAGCAGTACTTC. As protein: CASTKRKGLLEQYF.

This clonotype was counted many times. This chain links TRBV15 with TRBJ1-3; the D is unclear. Germline CDR1 reads LNHNV; CDR2 reads YYDKDF (reference sequence). Trimming took off 3 bases at V and 2 bases at J, with 14 bases between the two ends. The CDR3 runs to 16 residues. CDR3 loop: CATSRIQAPAGNTIYF. In nucleotides, the CDR3 is TGTGCCACCAGCAGGATCCAGGCGCCCGCTGGAAACACCATATATTTT.

This chain links TRBV5-1 with TRBJ2-7; 7 bases are a match to TRBD1. This CDR3 has 16 amino acids. The germline V gene has CDR1 SGHRS and CDR2 YFSETQ. J was trimmed by 0 bases and V by 4 bases; bases with no gene match: 10. CDR3 sequence reads: CASSHSSGTVSYEQYF. The CDR3 DNA sequence: TGCGCCAGCAGCCACAGCTCCGGGACAGTCTCCTACGAGCAGTACTTC.

V gene TRBV20-1 combines with J gene TRBJ1-2, with D unresolved. CDR1 and CDR2 (germline): DFQATT, SNEGSKA (reference sequence). The CDR3 length is 10 residues. V shed 6 bases and J shed 7 bases, with 9 bases lying between them. For the CDR3, the DNA is TGCAGTGCCCCTAAAAGTGGCTACACCTTC. Translation: CSAPKSGYTF.

This chain joins TRBV18 and TRBJ1-6, with D perhaps matching TRBD1 (6 bases). Germline V CDR1 and CDR2: KGHSH, LQKENI. This CDR3 is 13 amino acids long. The V end was cut by 3 bases, the J end by 12 bases, with 12 bases between. The chain's CDR3 is CASSPDRGRPLHF. CDR3 nucleotides: TGTGCCAGCTCACCGGACAGAGGAAGACCCCTCCACTTT.

This clonotype appeared many times. The DNA is omitted, as the CDR3 cannot be located on it reliably, and the CDR3 follows TCRdb's listing. V gene TRBV12-3 or TRBV12-4 combines with J gene TRBJ1-1; the D segment call TRBD1 is taken from the table without a DNA check. Both ends counted, the CDR3 spans 15 residues. CDR3 in amino acids: CASSSSTGDDAEAFF.

In its sample, this clonotype was seen many times. The chain employs TRBV28 and TRBJ1-1; D is unclear. The CDR3 extends over 14 amino acids. Germline CDR1 and CDR2: MDHEN and SYDVKM. V was cut by 2 bases and J by 6 bases, with 13 bases left in between. Written as DNA, the CDR3 is TGTGCCAGCAGTTTAATTCAGGAGAGGGCTGAAGCTTTCTTT. Translated, it gives CASSLIQERAEAFF.

This clonotype has more than one count but fewer than ten. V gene TRBV3-1 combines with J gene TRBJ2-7; weak D call: TRBD2 (7 bases). The CDR3 has 16 amino acids. CDR1 is LGHDT and CDR2 is YNNKEL in the germline V gene (reference sequence). V shed 0 bases and J shed 2 bases, with 14 bases lying between them. This CDR3 reads CASSQERGHRTYEQYF. CDR3 bases: TGTGCCAGCAGCCAAGAGCGGGGGCATCGCACCTACGAGCAGTACTTC.